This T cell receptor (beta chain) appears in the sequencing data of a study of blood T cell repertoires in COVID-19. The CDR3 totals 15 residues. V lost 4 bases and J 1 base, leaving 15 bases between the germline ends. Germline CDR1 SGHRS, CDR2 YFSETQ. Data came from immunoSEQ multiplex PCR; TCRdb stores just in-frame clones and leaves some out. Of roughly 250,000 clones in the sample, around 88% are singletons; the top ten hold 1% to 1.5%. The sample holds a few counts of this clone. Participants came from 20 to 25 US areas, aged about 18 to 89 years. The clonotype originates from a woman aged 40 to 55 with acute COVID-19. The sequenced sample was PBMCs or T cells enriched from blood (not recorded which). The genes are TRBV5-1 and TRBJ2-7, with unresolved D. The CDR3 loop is CASSLDGGTSYEQYF. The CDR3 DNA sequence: TGCGCCAGCAGCCTGGACGGCGGAACTTCCTACGAGCAGTACTTC.